The 9 T cell receptor beta chains below were found in one sample sequenced in a study of control samples from healthy donors and cancer patients. The repertoire was sequenced with immunoSEQ multiplex PCR; TCRdb's copy has only in-frame clones and lacks some. This sample has approximately 120,000 clones, with more than 75% found just once. Sequenced: blood. The receptors come from a man aged 35-49 years in good health.

The CDR3, as DNA: TGTGCCAGCAGTCGGCGACAGGGTCGCGAGCAGTACTTC. Encoded protein: CASSRRQGREQYF. The V gene is TRBV6-5, the J gene TRBJ2-7; 7 positions agree with TRBD1. V shed 5 bases, J shed 6 bases, and the junction held 7 bases outside the gene matches. The CDR3 spans 13 residues. The germline V gene has CDR1 MNHEY and CDR2 SVGAGI.

The chain recombines TRBV19 with TRBJ1-1, with unresolved D. Germline lookup yields CDR1 LNHDA and CDR2 SQIVND (reference sequence). The CDR3 runs to 15 residues. Trimming took 5 bases from V and 0 from J, leaving 13 bases between them. CDR3 residues: CASSPTYQVNTEAFF. Here the CDR3 DNA reads TGTGCCAGTAGTCCCACTTATCAGGTGAACACTGAAGCTTTCTTT.

CDR3 loop: CASSPARTLNTEAFF. CDR3 DNA sequence: TGTGCCAGTAGTCCTGCGAGGACACTGAACACTGAAGCTTTCTTT. The chain recombines TRBV19 with TRBJ1-1, with a weak D call TRBD1 (5 bases). Per germline, CDR1 LNHDA and CDR2 SQIVND (reference sequence). The CDR3 loop spans 15 amino acids. V was trimmed by 5 bases and J by 0 bases, leaving 13 bases between them.

The CDR3 spells CATSRTGDSGNTIYF. The CDR3 coding sequence is TGTGCCACCAGCAGAACAGGGGACTCTGGAAACACCATATATTTT. J is TRBJ1-3 and V is TRBV15; 7 bases align to TRBD1. V gave up 2 bases and J gave up 0 bases; unmatched junction bases: 1. Germline assignment: CDR1 LNHNV and CDR2 YYDKDF (reference sequence). The CDR3 contains 15 residues.

With regard to this clone: This specimen includes other DNA sequences encoding the same CDR3. The CDR3 protein is CASSLRDRDGYTF. CDR3 nucleotides: TGTGCCAGCAGCTTAAGGGACAGGGATGGCTACACCTTC. The chain carries TRBV7-2 and TRBJ1-2; 9 bases map to TRBD1. CDR1 and CDR2 from the germline V gene are SGHTA and FQGNSA. The J segment lost 6 bases and the V segment lost 2 bases, leaving 1 base of the junction unmatched. The CDR3 has 13 residues.

The V and J genes are TRBV13 and TRBJ1-2, with TRBD1 identical over 8 bases. Per the germline V gene, CDR1 is PRHDT and CDR2 is FYEKMQ (reference sequence). Trimming removed 5 bases from V and 8 bases from J; junction bases left unmatched: 13. This CDR3 region has 15 residues. For the CDR3, the DNA is TGTGCCAGCAGCCAGGGGGCGGACAGGGCTGGGGGCTACACCTTC. Protein sequence: CASSQGADRAGGYTF.

This clone was seen just once. The genes are TRBV20-1 and TRBJ1-2, with D uncertain. The V and J ends lost 3 bases and 6 bases respectively, with 23 bases between them. This CDR3 region has 16 residues. Germline CDR1 is DFQATT and CDR2 is SNEGSKA (reference sequence). The CDR3 bases are TGCAGTGCTAGTAAAAGGTCGGCCGCCAAAGGCCATGGCTACACCTTC. Encoded protein: CSASKRSAAKGHGYTF.

The chain carries TRBV5-6 and TRBJ2-5, with 8 positions matching TRBD1. The CDR3 loop spans 15 amino acids. With 0 bases clipped from V and 4 bases from J, the junction kept 5 bases outside the gene matches. CDR1 SGHDT and CDR2 YYEEEE come from the germline V gene. The CDR3 loop reads CASSLAPTGVETQYF. The CDR3 coding sequence is TGTGCCAGCAGCTTGGCCCCGACAGGGGTAGAGACCCAGTACTTC.

V is TRBV7-2 and J is TRBJ1-6; 10 bases match TRBD1. V lost 5 bases and J lost 10; bases outside the gene matches: 8. The CDR3 runs 15 residues. The germline CDR1 and CDR2 sequences are SGHTA and FQGNSA. CDR3: CASSTDRGVKSPLHF. The CDR3 DNA reads TGTGCCAGCAGCACGGACAGGGGGGTTAAGTCACCCCTCCACTTT.